A selection of T cell receptor beta chains follows, all from one sample in a study of pediatric ulcerative colitis. Sequenced by immunoSEQ multiplex PCR; TCRdb stores in-frame clones only, minus some. The sample records about 35,000 clones, roughly 81% being singletons. Sequenced material: gut tissue. All receptors come from a boy between 10 and 17 years old with mild ulcerative colitis. CDR3s include the opening cysteine and the closing phenylalanine or tryptophan. D genes are given only for firm matches. Clone sizes are given selectively: once, few, many, or a class where the clone is expanded.

abundance,j_gene,v_gene,d_gene,CDR3aa,CDR3nt
NA,TRBJ1-6,TRBV6-1,TRBD1,CASSEGQPTGNSPLHF,TGTGCCAGCAGTGAGGGACAGCCGACAGGTAATTCACCCCTCCACTTT
NA,TRBJ2-3,TRBV30,TRBD2,CAWTIGGAWDTQYF,TGTGCCTGGACCATCGGGGGGGCTTGGGATACGCAGTATTTT
NA,TRBJ1-2,TRBV30,TRBD1,CAWAPGQGNYGYTF,TGTGCCTGGGCTCCGGGACAGGGTAACTATGGCTACACCTTC
NA,TRBJ2-1,TRBV10-3,NA,CAISENRDTVIGEQFF,TGTGCCATCAGCGAAAACCGGGACACGGTAATAGGTGAGCAGTTCTTC
NA,TRBJ1-2,TRBV28,NA,CASSLSYGYTF,TGTGCCAGCAGTTTATCCTATGGCTACACCTTC
few,TRBJ1-4,TRBV19,NA,CASSFEPIGEKLFF,TGTGCCAGTAGTTTTGAGCCTATAGGGGAAAAACTGTTTTTT
NA,TRBJ2-7,TRBV19,TRBD1,CASSMDRASNEQYF,TGTGCCAGTAGTATGGACAGGGCGTCTAACGAGCAGTACTTC
NA,TRBJ1-1,TRBV27,TRBD1,CASSRDRGPTEAFF,TGTGCCAGCAGTCGGGACAGGGGCCCCACTGAAGCTTTCTTT
NA,TRBJ1-2,TRBV7-2,NA,CASSLGWARNYGYTF,TGTGCCAGCAGCTTAGGCTGGGCCAGAAACTATGGCTACACCTTC
NA,TRBJ2-5,TRBV5-4,NA,CASSLGGLKETQYF,TGTGCCAGCAGCTTGGGGGGGCTCAAGGAGACCCAGTACTTC
NA,TRBJ1-5,TRBV2,NA,CASSEYQGPHQPQHF,TGTGCCAGCAGTGAATATCAAGGGCCGCACCAGCCCCAGCATTTT
NA,TRBJ2-6,TRBV4-2,TRBD1,CASSQGDGQDRSGANVLTF,TGTGCCAGCAGCCAAGGGGACGGACAGGATAGGTCTGGGGCCAACGTCCTGACTTTC
NA,TRBJ2-2,TRBV5-8,NA,CASSLEFTGELFF,TGTGCCAGCAGCTTGGAGTTTACCGGGGAGCTGTTTTTT
NA,TRBJ1-2,TRBV19,NA,CASSIKGTVNYGYTF,TGTGCCAGTAGTATTAAGGGGACGGTGAACTATGGCTACACCTTC
NA,TRBJ1-1,TRBV5-8,NA,CASSGRWNTEAFF,TGTGCCAGCAGCGGGAGGTGGAACACTGAAGCTTTCTTT
once,TRBJ1-2,TRBV5-1,NA,CASSGTGSGNYGYTF,TGCGCCAGCAGCGGAACAGGGTCAGGGAACTATGGCTACACCTTC
NA,TRBJ2-7,TRBV6-5,TRBD2,CASSYGGVVPYEQYF,TGTGCCAGCAGTTACGGGGGGGTAGTCCCCTACGAGCAGTACTTC
NA,TRBJ1-1,TRBV2,NA,CASSEGRGGNTEAFF,TGTGCCAGCAGTGAAGGTCGAGGGGGGAACACTGAAGCTTTCTTT
NA,TRBJ2-7,TRBV13,TRBD1,CASSQAAGTANEQYF,TGTGCCAGCAGCCAAGCCGCCGGGACAGCAAACGAGCAGTACTTC
once,TRBJ1-3,TRBV5-6,NA,CASSLETAGNTIYF,TGTGCCAGCAGCTTGGAAACGGCTGGAAACACCATATATTTT